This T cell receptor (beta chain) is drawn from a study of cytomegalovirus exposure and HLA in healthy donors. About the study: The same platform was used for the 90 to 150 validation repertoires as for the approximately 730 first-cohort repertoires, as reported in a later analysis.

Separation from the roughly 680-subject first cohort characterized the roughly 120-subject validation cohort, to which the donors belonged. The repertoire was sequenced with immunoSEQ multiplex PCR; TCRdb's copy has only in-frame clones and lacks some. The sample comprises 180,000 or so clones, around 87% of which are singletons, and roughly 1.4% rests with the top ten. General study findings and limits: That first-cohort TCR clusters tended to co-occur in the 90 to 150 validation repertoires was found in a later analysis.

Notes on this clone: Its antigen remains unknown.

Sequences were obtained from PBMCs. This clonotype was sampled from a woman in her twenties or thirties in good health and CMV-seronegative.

CDR3 sequence: CATSSDKSAYEQYF. In DNA, the CDR3 is TGTGCCACCTCTTCGGACAAGTCGGCTTACGAGCAGTACTTC. V usage is TRBV19 and J usage is TRBJ2-7; possibly TRBD1 for D (5 bases). Germline V gene sequence: CDR1 LNHDA, CDR2 SQIVND (reference sequence). Deletions cut 10 bases from V and 4 bases from J, with 20 bases between. This CDR3 is built from 14 residues. The full variable domain, completed using reference TRBV19 and TRBJ2-7, is DGGITQSPKYLFRKEGQNVTLSCEQNLNHDAMYWYRQDPGQGLRLIYYSQIVNDFQKGDIAEGYSVSREKKESFPLTVTSAQKNPTAFYLCATSSDKSAYEQYFGPGTRLTVT.